The source of this T cell receptor (beta chain) is a study of cytomegalovirus exposure and HLA in healthy donors. Study-wide points: Specific recognition of CMV antigens was confirmed in vitro for a few chains (all CMV-associated).

PCR primers comprised 60 Vbeta and 13 Jbeta primers. Clones were sequenced by immunoSEQ multiplex PCR, and TCRdb holds only the in-frame ones, with some missing. The table includes fewer than 200,000 clones, more than 85% detected once. Germline V CDR1 and CDR2: SNHLY, FYNNEI. Trimming cost V 9 bases and J 5 bases, with 18 bases left between them. The CDR3 runs 14 residues. Concerning this clone: As yet, its antigen is unknown.

The TCR comes from a girl in the first two years of life in good health and CMV-seronegative. The sequencing sample was made of PBMCs. The rearrangement uses TRBV2 and TRBJ2-3, with D possibly matching TRBD1 (5 bases). The CDR3 region has the DNA TGTGCCAGTACCGCGACAGTCCAGGGAGATACGCAGTATTTT. It specifies CASTATVQGDTQYF.